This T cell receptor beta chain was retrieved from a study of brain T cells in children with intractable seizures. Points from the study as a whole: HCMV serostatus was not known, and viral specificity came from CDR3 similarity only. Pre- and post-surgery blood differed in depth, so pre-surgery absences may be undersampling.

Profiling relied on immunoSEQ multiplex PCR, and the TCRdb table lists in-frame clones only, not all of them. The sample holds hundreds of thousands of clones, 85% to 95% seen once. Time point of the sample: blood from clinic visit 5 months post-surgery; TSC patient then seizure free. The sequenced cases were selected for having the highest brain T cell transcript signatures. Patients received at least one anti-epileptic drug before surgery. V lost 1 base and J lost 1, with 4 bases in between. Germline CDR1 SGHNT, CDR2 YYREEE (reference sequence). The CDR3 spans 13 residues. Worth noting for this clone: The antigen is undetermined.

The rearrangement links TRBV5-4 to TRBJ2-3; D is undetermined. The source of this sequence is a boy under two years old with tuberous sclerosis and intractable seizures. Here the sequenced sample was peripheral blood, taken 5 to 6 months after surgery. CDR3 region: CASSLLGTDTQYF. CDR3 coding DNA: TGTGCCAGCAGCTTGCTCGGCACAGATACGCAGTATTTT.